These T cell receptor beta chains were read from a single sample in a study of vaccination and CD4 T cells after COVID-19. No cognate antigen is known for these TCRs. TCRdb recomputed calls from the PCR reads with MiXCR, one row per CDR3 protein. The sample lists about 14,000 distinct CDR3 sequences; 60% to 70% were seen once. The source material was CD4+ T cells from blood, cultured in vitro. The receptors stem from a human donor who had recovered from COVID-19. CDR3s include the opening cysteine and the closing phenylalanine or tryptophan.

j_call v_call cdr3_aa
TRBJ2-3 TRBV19 CASSSHSGRNTDTQYF
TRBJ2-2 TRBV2 CASSENRASTGELFF
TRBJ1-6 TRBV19 CASSSSTGRRTPLHF
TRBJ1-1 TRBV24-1 CATLTRNTEAFF
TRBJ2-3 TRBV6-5 CASSYPRGAGVTDTQYF
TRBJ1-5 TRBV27 CASTQAPGTGGPFSNQPQHF
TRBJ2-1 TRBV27 CASMFGGRFMDEQFF
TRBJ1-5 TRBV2 CATNRGRDQPQHF
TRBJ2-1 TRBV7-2 CASSGSTSLTEQFF
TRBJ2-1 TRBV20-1 CSARDNRLAGGPHIIDEQFF
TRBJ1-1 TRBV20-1 CSASAGGLDEAFF
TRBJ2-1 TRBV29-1 CSVERQVSNEQFF
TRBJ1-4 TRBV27 CASRHNEKLFF
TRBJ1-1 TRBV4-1 CASSPGQGLNTEAFF
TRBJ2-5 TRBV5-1 CASSLEVYQETQYF
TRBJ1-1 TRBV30 CAWSVGAPGQSFF
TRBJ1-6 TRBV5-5 CASSPAPNNSLLHF
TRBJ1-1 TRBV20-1 CSAPRGDTEAFF
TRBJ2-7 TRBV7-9 CASSLALTGPIYEQYF
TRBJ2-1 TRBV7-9 CASSLDDPPRYNEQFF
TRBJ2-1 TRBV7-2 CASSSPPLGNEQFF
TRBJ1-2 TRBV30 CAWSGGYYGYTF
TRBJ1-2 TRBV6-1 CASSDKVSGSKDGYTF
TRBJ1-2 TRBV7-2 CASSKFSYYGYTF
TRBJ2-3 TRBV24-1 CATSDLGTGGADTQYF
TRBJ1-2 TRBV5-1 CASSLETGGVYGYTF
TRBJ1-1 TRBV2 CASRLQGLEAFF
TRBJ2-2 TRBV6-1 CASSDWAGGAGELFF
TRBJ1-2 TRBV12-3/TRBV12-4 CASTLQTGGYPDTF
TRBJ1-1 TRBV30 CAWSGGQMRTEAFF
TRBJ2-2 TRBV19 CAMPRNAAGSTGELFF
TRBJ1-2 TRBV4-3 CASSQERGPDYGYTF
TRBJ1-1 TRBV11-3 CASSLRGRGNTEAFF
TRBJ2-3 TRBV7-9 CASSLGVLAGDTQYF
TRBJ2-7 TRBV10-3 CAMASSSYEQYF
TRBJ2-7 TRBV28 CASTPSPREQYF
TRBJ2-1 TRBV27 CASSLYEREKGEQFF
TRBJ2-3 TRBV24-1 CATSDFGTSGRQVDTQYF
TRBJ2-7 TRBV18 CASSPSGHNYEQYF
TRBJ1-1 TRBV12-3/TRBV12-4 CASTPDMMNTEAFF
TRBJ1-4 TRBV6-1 CASSLAGVWDEKLFF
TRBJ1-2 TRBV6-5 CASSYRSIGYGYTF
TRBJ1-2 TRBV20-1 CSARAVGTGGLGYTF
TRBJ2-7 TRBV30 CAWSPSYEQYF
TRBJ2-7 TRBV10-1 CASSESPAAYEQYF
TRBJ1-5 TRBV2 CASSSARGGENQPQHF
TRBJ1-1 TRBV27 CASSHQPGGADTEAFF
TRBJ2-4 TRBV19 CASRGGRSKNIQYF
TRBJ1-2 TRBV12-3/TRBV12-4 CASSFPRGHGYTF
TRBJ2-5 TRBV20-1 CSVKAGGRGETQYF
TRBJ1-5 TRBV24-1 CATSRQGEAQHF
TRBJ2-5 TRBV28 CASSSGQSETQYF
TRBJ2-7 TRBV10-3 CAIRPGQGAYEQYF
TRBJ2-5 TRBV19 CASSIIGGTETQYF
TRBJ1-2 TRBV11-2 CASSRNGFRDGYTF